This entry concerns a single TCR beta chain. The antigen it binds to is not known. Per-base quality was not reported, and no clone a single base away is much larger than it. TCRbeta CDR3 regions were amplified from genomic DNA by means of the immunoSEQ Assay, a bias-controlled multiplex PCR. Processing in the source paper ran as follows. The number of nucleated cells in each sample was estimated by amplification of reference gene primers within the assay. To quantify the absolute abundance of each unique TCRbeta CDR3 rearrangement, sequence reads were collapsed and filtered. For each sample, productive Simpson clonality was calculated as the square root of Simpson's diversity index over productive rearrangements. What TCRdb holds here is the immuneACCESS table cut down to in-frame rearrangements. Part of the clones is not present; checked against another copy, under half of the missing clones reflect an unresolved V gene, and the others are unexplained. V, J and clone size reflect that table, while D and trimming were determined from the DNA. The sample table contains more than 60,000 clones; only one count was recorded for less than 90% of them. Of the sample, more than 5% falls within the top ten clones.

The CDR3 runs 15 amino acids, cysteine and phenylalanine included. The CDR3 DNA has 45 bases and is translated from base 1. Trimming removed 4 bases from V and 3 bases from J; the gene matches leave 5 bases unexplained. Per the germline V gene (reference sequence), SGHKS is the CDR1 and YYEKEE is the CDR2. Whole blood was collected in K2EDTA tubes by collaborating institutions according to the institutions' own protocols. For TCRbeta analysis, collaborators shipped samples as frozen whole blood, isolated PBMCs, or DNA extracted from either of those sample types. This record belongs to a study of blood T cell repertoires in COVID-19 (TCRdb year 2020). Regarding the complete study: Samples covering the acute and convalescent phases of COVID-19 were provided by collaborators in the United States, Italy and Spain. The dataset comprised deeply sampled blood TCRbeta repertoires from subjects exposed to, actively infected with, or recovered from COVID-19. The prospective study material was composed of cDNA or gDNA derived from T cells, B-cell-depleted T cells, or PBMCs. The sample metadata nearly always contained a de-identified subject ID, COVID-19 status, age in years and sex. Samples were obtained from the ongoing ImmuneRACE study (first 160 participants) and from 1,200 or so subjects provided by 6 global collaborators. Where available, HLA class I and class II types were obtained from metadata supplied by the sample provider rather than from assay-based typing. The repertoires were released in a freely available public database intended as a resource for research on the immune response to SARS-CoV-2. Beyond this particular receptor, the publication reports: The amount of clinical and demographic metadata varied by source and participant and was provided uncurated.

The sequence joins TRBV5-5 to TRBJ2-7; a stretch of 12 junction bases matches TRBD2. Sequenced material: peripheral blood. The clonotype comes from a man in his sixties with active or convalescent COVID-19. The DNA sequence follows: TGTGCCAGCAGCCGGACTAGCGGGGAGAACTACGAGCAGTACTTC. This gives the protein CASSRTSGENYEQYF.